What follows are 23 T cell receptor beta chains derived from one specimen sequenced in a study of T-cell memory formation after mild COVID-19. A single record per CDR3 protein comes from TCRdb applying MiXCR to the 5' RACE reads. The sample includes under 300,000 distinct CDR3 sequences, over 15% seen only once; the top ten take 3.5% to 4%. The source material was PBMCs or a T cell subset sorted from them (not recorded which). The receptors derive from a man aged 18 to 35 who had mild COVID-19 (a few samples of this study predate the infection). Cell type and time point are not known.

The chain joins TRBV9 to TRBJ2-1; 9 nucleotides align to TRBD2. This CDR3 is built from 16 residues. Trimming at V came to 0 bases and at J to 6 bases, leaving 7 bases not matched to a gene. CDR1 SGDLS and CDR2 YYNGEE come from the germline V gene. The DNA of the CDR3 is TGTGCCAGCAGCGTAGGCGGCGGGGGGGTCTTCAATGAGCAGTTCTTC. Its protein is CASSVGGGGVFNEQFF.

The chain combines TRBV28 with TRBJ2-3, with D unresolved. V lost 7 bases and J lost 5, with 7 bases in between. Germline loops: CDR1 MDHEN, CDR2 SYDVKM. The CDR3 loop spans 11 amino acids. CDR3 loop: CASKEVDTQYF. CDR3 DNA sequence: TGTGCCAGCAAAGAAGTAGATACGCAGTATTTT.

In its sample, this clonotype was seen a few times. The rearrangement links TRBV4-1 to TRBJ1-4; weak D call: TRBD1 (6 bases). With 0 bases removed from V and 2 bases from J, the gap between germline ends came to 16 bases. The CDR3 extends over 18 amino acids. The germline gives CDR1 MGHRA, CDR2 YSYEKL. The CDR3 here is CASSQENFHTGTNEKLFF. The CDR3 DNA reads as TGCGCCAGCAGCCAAGAAAATTTCCACACAGGGACTAATGAAAAACTGTTTTTT.

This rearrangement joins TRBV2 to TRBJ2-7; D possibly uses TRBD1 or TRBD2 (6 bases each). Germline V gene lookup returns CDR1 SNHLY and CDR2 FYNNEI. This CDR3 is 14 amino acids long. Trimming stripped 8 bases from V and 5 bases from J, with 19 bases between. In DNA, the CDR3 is TGTGCCAGCCTCTACCGGGGGCATGTCGACGAGCAGTACTTC. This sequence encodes CASLYRGHVDEQYF.

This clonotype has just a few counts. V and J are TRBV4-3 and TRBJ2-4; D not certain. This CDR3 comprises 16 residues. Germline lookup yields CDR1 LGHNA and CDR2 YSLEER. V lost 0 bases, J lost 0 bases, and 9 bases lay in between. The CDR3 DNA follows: TGCGCCAGCAGCCAAGATCTAGGATTAGCCAAAAACATTCAGTACTTC. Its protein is CASSQDLGLAKNIQYF.

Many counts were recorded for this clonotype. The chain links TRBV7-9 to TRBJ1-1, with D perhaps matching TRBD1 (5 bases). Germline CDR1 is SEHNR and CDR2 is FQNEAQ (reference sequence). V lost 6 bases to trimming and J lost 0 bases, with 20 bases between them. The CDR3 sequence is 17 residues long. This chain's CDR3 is CASSYGPGRRMNTEAFF. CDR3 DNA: TGTGCCAGCAGTTATGGGCCGGGACGGCGCATGAACACTGAAGCTTTCTTT.

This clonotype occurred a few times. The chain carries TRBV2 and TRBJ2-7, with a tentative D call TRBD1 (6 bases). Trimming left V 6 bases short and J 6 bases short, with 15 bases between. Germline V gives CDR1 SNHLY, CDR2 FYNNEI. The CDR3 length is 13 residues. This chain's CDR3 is CASRRETGAEQYV. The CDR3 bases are TGTGCCAGCAGGAGGGAGACAGGCGCCGAGCAGTACGTC.

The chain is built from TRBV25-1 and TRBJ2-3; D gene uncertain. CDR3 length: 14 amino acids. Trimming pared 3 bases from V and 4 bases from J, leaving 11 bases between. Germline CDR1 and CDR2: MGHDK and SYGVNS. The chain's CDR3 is CASSDPRDADTQYF. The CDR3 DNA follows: TGTGCCAGCAGTGACCCCCGTGATGCAGATACGCAGTATTTT.

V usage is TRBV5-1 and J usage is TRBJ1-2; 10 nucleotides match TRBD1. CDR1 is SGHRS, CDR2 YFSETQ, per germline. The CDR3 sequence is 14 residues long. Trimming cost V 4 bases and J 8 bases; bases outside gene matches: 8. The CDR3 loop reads CASSPGGTGVGYTF. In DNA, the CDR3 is TGCGCCAGCAGCCCCGGAGGGACAGGGGTCGGCTACACCTTC.

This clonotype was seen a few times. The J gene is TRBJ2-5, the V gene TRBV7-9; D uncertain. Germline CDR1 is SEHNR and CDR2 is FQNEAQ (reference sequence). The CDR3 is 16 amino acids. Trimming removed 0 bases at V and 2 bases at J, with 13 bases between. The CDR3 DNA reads TGTGCCAGCAGCTTAGCATTCAGAAAACCTCAAGAGACCCAGTACTTC. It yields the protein CASSLAFRKPQETQYF.

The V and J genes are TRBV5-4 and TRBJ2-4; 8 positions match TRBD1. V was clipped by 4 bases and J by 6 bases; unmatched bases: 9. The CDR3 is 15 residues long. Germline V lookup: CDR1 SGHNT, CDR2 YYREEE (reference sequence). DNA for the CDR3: TGTGCCAGCAGCCCTACAGGGGGGAGAGGAAACATTCAGTACTTC. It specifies CASSPTGGRGNIQYF.

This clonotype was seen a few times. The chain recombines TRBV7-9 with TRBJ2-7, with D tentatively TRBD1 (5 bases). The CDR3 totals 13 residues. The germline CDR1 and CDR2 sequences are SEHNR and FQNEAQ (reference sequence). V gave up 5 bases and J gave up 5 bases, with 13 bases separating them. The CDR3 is CASSVARANEQYF. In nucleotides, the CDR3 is TGTGCCAGCAGCGTGGCCAGGGCGAACGAGCAGTACTTC.

The CDR3 DNA sequence: TGTGCCAGCAGCTTGGGACAGGCGCCCACTGAAGCTTTCTTT. It specifies CASSLGQAPTEAFF. The V and J genes are TRBV5-5 and TRBJ1-1; a possible D gene is TRBD1 (6 bases). This CDR3 is 14 amino acids long. V was pared by 0 bases and J by 4 bases, with 10 bases between. Germline V gene lookup returns CDR1 SGHKS and CDR2 YYEKEE (reference sequence).

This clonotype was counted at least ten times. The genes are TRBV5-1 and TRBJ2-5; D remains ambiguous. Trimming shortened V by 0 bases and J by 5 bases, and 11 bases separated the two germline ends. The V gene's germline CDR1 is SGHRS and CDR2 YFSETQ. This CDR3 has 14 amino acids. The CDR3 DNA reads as TGCGCCAGCAGCTTGGACTCTGCCAGTGAGACCCAGTACTTC. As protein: CASSLDSASETQYF.

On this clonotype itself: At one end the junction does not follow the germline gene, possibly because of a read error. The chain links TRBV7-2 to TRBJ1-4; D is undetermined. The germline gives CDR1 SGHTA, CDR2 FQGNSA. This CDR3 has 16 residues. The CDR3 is CASSLGPQPSNQKLFF. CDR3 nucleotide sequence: TGTGCCAGCAGCTTAGGTCCCCAGCCCAGTAATCAAAAACTGTTTTTT.

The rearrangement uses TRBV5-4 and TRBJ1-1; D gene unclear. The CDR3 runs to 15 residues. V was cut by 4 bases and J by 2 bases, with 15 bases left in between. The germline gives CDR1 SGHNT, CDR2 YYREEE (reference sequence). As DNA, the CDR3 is TGTGCCAGCAGCCCATTTGGTGTTGGAAACACTGAAGCTTTCTTT. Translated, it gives CASSPFGVGNTEAFF.

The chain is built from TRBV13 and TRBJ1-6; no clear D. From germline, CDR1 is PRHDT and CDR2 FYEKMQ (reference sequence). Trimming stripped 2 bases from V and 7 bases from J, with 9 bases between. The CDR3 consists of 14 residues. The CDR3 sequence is CASSLTRVNSPLHF. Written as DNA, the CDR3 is TGTGCCAGCAGCTTAACACGGGTCAATTCACCCCTCCACTTT.

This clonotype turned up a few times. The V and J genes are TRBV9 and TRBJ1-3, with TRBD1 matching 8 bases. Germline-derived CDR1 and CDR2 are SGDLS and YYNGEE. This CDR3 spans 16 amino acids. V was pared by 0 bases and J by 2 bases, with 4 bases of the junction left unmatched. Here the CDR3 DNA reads TGTGCCAGCAGCGTAGACACAGGGGGTACTGGAAACACCATATATTTT. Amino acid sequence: CASSVDTGGTGNTIYF.

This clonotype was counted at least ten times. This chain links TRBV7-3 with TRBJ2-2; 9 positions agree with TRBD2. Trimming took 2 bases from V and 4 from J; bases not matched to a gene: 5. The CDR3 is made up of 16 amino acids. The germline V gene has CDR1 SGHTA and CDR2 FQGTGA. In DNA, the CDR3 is TGTGCCAGCAGCTTAGTAGGAGCGGGGGGCACCGGGGAGCTGTTTTTT. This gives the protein CASSLVGAGGTGELFF.

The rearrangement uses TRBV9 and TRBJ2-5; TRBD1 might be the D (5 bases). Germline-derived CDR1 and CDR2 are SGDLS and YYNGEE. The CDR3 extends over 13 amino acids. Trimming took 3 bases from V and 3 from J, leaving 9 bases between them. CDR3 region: CASSAGPEETQYF. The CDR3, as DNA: TGTGCCAGCAGCGCAGGGCCGGAAGAGACCCAGTACTTC. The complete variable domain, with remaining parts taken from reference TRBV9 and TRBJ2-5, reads DSGVTQTPKHLITATGQRVTLRCSPRSGDLSVYWYQQSLDQGLQFLIQYYNGEERAKGNILERFSAQQFPDLHSELNLSSLELGDSALYFCASSAGPEETQYFGPGTRLLVL.

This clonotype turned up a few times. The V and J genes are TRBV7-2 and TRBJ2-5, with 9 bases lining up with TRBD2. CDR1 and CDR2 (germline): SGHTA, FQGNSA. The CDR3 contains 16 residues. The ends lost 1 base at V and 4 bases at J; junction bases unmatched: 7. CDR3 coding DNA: TGTGCCAGCAGCTTAGGAAGCGGGGGGAATGGAGAGACCCAGTACTTC. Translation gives CASSLGSGGNGETQYF.

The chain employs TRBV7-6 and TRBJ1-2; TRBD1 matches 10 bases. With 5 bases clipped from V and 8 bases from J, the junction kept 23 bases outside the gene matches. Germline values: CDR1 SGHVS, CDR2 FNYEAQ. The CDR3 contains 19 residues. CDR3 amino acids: CASSPTPLSTGGAEGGYTF. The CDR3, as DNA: TGTGCCAGCAGCCCCACCCCATTATCGACAGGGGGCGCGGAAGGCGGCTACACCTTC.

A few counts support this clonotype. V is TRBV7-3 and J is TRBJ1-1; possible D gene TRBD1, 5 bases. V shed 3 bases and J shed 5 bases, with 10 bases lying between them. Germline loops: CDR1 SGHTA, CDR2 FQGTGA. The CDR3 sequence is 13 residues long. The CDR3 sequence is CASSLTRETEAFF. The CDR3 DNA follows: TGTGCCAGCAGCTTGACCAGGGAGACTGAAGCTTTCTTT.